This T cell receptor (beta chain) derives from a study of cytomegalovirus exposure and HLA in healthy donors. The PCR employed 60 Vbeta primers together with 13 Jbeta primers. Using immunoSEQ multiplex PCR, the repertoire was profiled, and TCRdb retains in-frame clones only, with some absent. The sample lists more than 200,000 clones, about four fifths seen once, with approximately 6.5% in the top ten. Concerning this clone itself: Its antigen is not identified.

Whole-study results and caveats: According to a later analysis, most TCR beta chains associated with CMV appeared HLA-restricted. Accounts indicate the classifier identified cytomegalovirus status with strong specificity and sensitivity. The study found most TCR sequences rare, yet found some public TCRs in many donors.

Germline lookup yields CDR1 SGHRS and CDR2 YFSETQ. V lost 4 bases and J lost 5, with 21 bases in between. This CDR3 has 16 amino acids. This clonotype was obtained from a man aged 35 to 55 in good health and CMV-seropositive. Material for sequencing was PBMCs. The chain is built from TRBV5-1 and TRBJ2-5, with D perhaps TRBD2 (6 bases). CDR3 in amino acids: CASSILPSLRGETQYF. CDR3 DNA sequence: TGCGCCAGCAGCATATTACCGTCCCTTCGGGGGGAGACCCAGTACTTC.